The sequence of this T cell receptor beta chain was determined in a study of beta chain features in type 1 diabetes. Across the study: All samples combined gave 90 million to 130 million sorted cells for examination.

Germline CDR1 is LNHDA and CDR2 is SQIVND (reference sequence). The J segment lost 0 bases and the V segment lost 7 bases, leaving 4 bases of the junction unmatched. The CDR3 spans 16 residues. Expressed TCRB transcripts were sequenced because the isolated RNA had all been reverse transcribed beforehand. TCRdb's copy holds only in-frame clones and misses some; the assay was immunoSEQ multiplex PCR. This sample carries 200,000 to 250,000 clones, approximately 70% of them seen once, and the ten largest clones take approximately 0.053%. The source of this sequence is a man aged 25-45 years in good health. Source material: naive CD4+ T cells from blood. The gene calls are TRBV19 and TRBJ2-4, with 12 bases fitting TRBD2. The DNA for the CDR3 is TGTGCCAGTACCCCGGGACTAGCGGGAGCCAAAAACATTCAGTACTTC. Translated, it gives CASTPGLAGAKNIQYF.